This paragraph covers one T cell receptor (beta chain) sequence. Its antigen is not identified. This record belongs to a study of T-cell memory formation after mild COVID-19. Study results and caveats: What remained unconfirmed was the SARS-CoV-2 specificity of second-wave clones peaking on day 37.

From 5'RACE with constant-segment primers came TCR alpha and TCR beta cDNA libraries that carried sample barcodes and UMIs. TCRdb called the 5' RACE reads again in MiXCR, with one record for every CDR3 protein. The repertoire includes 300,000 or so distinct CDR3 sequences, 15% to 20% of them detected once, and around 23% sits in the top ten. The receptor comes from a man aged 18 to 30 who had mild COVID-19 (a few samples of this study predate the infection). Cell type and time point are not known. The sequenced material came from PBMCs or a T cell subset sorted from them (not recorded which).

The DNA for the CDR3 is TGCAGTGCTAGTCCCGGGCTTACGAACACTGAAGCTTTCTTT. Its protein is CSASPGLTNTEAFF. This chain uses TRBV20-1 with TRBJ1-1; D remains unclear. Germline CDR1 DFQATT, CDR2 SNEGSKA (reference sequence). The CDR3 contains 14 residues. Trimming took off 3 bases at V and 1 base at J, with 12 bases between the two ends.